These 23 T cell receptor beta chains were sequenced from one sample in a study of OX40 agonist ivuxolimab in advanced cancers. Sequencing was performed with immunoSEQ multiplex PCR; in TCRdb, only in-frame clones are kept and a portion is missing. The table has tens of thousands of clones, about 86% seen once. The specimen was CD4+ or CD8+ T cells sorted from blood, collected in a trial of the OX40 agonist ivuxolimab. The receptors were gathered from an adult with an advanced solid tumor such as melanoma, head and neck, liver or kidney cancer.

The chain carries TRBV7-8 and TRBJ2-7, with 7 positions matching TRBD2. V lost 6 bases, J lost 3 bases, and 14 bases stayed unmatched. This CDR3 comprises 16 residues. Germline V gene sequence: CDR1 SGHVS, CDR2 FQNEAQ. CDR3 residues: CASSYVSSGSSYEQYF. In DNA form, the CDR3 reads TGTGCCAGCAGTTATGTCTCTAGCGGTAGTAGCTACGAGCAGTACTTC.

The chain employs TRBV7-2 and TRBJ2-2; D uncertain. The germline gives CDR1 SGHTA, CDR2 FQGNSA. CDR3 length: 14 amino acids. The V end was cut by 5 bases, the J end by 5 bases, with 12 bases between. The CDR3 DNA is TGTGCCAGCAGCCCCAGTTGGGGTACCGGGGAGCTGTTTTTT. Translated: CASSPSWGTGELFF.

CDR3 DNA sequence: TGCGCCAGCATGGGGGGCGGTGGTGAAAAACTGTTTTTT. This gives the protein CASMGGGGEKLFF. The chain couples TRBV10-2 to TRBJ1-4, with a weak D call TRBD1 (6 bases). Germline CDR1 reads WSHSY; CDR2 reads SAAADI. V gave up 7 bases and J gave up 7 bases, with 13 bases separating them. The CDR3 is made up of 13 amino acids.

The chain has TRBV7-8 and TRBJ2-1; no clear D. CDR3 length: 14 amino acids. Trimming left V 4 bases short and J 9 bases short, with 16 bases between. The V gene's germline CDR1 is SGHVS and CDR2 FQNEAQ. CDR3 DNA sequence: TGTGCCAGCAGCTCCCGACCTCTCAACAGTGAGCAGTTCTTC. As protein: CASSSRPLNSEQFF.

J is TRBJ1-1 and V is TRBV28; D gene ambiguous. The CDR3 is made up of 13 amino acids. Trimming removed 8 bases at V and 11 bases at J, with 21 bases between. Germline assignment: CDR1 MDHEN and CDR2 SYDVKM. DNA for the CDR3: TGTGCCAGCCATATCCCTTCGGAGGGTTCGGCTTTCTTT. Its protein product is CASHIPSEGSAFF.

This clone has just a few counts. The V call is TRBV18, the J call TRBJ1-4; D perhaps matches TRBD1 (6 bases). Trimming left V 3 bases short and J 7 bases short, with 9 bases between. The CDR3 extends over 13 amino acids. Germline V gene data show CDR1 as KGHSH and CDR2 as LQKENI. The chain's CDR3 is CASSPGQSEKLFF. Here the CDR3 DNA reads TGTGCCAGCTCACCCGGACAGAGTGAAAAACTGTTTTTT.

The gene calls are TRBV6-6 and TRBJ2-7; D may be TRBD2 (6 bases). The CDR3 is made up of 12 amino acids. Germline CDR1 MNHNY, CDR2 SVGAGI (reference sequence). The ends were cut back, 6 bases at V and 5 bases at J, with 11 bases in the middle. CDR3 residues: CASSSWGDEQYF. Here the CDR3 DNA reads TGTGCCAGCAGCTCATGGGGGGACGAGCAGTACTTC.

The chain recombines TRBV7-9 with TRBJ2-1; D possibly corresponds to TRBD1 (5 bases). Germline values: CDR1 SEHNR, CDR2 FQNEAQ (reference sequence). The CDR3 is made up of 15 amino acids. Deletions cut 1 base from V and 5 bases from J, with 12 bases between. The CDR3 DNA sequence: TGTGCCAGCAGCTTAGAAAGGGGCCTGAACAATGAGCAGTTCTTC. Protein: CASSLERGLNNEQFF.

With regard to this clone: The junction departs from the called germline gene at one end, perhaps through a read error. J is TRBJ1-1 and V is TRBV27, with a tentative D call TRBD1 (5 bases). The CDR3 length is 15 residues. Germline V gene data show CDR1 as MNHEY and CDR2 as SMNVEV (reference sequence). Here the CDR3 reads CASNLGAWAGTEAFF. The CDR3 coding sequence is TGTGCCAGCAATTTAGGGGCGTGGGCTGGGACTGAAGCTTTCTTT.

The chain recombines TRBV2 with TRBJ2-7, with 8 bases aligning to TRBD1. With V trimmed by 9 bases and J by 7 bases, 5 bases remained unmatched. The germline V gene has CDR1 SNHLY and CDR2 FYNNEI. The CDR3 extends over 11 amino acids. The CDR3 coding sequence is TGTGCCAGGGGGACAGGCGGTGAGCAGTACTTC. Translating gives CARGTGGEQYF.

The CDR3 loop is CAISPGTGNNEQFF. For the CDR3, the DNA is TGTGCCATCAGCCCCGGGACAGGTAACAATGAGCAGTTCTTC. The genes are TRBV10-3 and TRBJ2-1; 8 nucleotides line up with TRBD1. The J segment lost 5 bases and the V segment lost 6 bases, leaving 6 bases of the junction unmatched. This CDR3 comprises 14 residues. Germline loops: CDR1 ENHRY, CDR2 SYGVKD.

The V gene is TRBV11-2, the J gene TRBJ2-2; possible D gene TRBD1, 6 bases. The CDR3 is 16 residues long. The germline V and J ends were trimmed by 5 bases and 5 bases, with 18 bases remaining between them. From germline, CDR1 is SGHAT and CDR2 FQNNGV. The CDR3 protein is CASSPPRQGITGELFF. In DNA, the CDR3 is TGTGCCAGCAGCCCCCCCCGGCAGGGGATTACCGGGGAGCTGTTTTTT.

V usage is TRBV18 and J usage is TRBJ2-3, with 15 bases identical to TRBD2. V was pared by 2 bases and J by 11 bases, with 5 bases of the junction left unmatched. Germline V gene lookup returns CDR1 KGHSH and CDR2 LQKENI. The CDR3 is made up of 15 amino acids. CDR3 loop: CASSPGTSGGTRQYF. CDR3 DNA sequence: TGTGCCAGCTCACCAGGGACTAGCGGGGGGACTCGGCAGTATTTT.

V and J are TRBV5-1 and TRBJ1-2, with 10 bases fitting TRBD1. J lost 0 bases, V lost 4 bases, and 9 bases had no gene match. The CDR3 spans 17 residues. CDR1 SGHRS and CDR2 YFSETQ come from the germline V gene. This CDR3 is CASSTGWDRGPNYGYTF. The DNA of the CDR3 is TGCGCCAGCAGCACCGGGTGGGACAGGGGACCTAACTATGGCTACACCTTC. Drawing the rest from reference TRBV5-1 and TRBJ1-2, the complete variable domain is KAGVTQTPRYLIKTRGQQVTLSCSPISGHRSVSWYQQTPGQGLQFLFEYFSETQRNKGNFPGRFSGRQFSNSRSEMNVSTLELGDSALYLCASSTGWDRGPNYGYTFGSGTRLTVV.

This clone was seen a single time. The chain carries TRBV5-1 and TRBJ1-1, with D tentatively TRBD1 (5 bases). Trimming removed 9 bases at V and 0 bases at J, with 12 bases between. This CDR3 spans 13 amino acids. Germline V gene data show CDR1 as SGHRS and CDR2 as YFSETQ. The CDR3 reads CATARGVNTEAFF. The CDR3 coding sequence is TGCGCCACCGCGAGAGGGGTGAACACTGAAGCTTTCTTT. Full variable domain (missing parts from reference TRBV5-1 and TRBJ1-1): KAGVTQTPRYLIKTRGQQVTLSCSPISGHRSVSWYQQTPGQGLQFLFEYFSETQRNKGNFPGRFSGRQFSNSRSEMNVSTLELGDSALYLCATARGVNTEAFFGQGTRLTVV.

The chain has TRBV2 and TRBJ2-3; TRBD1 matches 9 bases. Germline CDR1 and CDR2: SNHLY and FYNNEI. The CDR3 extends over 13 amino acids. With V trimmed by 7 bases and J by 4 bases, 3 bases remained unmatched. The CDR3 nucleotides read TGTGCCAGCATGAGACAGGGGGCAGATACGCAGTATTTT. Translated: CASMRQGADTQYF.

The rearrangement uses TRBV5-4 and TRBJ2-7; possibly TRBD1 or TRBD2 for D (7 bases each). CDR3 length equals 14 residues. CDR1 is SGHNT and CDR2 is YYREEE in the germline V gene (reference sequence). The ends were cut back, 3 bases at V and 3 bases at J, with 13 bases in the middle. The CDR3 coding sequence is TGTGCCAGCAGCTCTCAGGGGGGGATCTACGAGCAGTACTTC. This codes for CASSSQGGIYEQYF. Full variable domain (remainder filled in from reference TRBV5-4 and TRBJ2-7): ETGVTQSPTHLIKTRGQQVTLRCSSQSGHNTVSWYQQALGQGPQFIFQYYREEENGRGNFPPRFSGLQFPNYSSELNVNALELDDSALYLCASSSQGGIYEQYFGPGTRLTVT.

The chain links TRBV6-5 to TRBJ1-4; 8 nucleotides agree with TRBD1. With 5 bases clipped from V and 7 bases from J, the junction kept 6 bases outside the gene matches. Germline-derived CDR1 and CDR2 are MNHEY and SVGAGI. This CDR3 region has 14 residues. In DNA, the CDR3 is TGTGCCAGCAGTACTCTGACAGGGGCTGAAAAACTGTTTTTT. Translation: CASSTLTGAEKLFF.

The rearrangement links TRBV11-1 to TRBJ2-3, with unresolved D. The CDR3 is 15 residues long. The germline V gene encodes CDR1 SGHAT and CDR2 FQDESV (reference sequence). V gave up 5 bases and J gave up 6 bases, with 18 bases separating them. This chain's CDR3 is CASSVMVSAGDTQYF. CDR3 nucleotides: TGTGCCAGCAGCGTGATGGTATCCGCCGGGGATACGCAGTATTTT.

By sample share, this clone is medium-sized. The CDR3 DNA sequence: TGTGCCAGTAGTAAACAGACAGGCGGCTATGGCTACACCTTC. It yields the protein CASSKQTGGYGYTF. The chain uses TRBV19 and TRBJ1-2; D possibly corresponds to TRBD1 (6 bases). Trimming removed 4 bases from V and 4 bases from J, with 13 bases in between. Germline CDR1 is LNHDA and CDR2 is SQIVND (reference sequence). The CDR3 loop spans 14 amino acids.

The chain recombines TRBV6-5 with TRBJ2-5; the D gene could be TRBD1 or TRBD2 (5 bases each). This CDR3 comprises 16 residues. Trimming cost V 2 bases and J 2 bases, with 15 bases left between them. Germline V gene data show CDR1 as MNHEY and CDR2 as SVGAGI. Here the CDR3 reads CASSYVFGAVQETQYF. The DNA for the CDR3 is TGTGCCAGCAGTTACGTATTCGGGGCGGTGCAAGAGACCCAGTACTTC.

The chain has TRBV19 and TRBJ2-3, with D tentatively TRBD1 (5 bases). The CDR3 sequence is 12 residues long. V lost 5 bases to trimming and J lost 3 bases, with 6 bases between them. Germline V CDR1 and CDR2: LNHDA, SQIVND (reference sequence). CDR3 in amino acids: CASSGATDTQYF. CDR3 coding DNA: TGTGCCAGTAGTGGGGCAACAGATACGCAGTATTTT.

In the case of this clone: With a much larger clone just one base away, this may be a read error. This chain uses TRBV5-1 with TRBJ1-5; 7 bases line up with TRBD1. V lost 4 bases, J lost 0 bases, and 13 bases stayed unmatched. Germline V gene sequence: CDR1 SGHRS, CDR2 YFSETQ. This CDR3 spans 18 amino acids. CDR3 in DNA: TGCGCCAGCAGCACGGATATCAGGGGGGGCTCTAGCAATCAGCCCCAGCATTTT. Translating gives CASSTDIRGGSSNQPQHF.